The sequence of this TCR beta chain was determined in a study of tumor and adjacent non-tumor tissue in lung cancer. Whole-study context: Each sample yielded roughly 4 million productive TCRbeta reads on average.

This clonotype is termed medium-sized. No cell sorting was done before RNA was extracted from the tissue. Trimming stripped 8 bases from V and 6 bases from J, with 17 bases between. The CDR3 covers 13 residues. CDR1 is MNHNY, CDR2 SVGAGI, per germline (reference sequence). A modified ARM-PCR protocol with three rounds of nested PCR amplified TCRbeta. In TCRdb, the multiplex PCR reads were re-called with MiXCR into one record per CDR3 protein. The sample has around 74,000 distinct CDR3 sequences; approximately 71% are singletons. J is TRBJ2-7 and V is TRBV6-6; tentative D call: TRBD2 (7 bases). The sample taken for sequencing was lung tumor tissue. The source is a woman in her 70s with non-small cell lung cancer. CDR3 DNA sequence: TGTGCCAGCTCCCGCGGGGGCGTCAGCGAGCAGTACTTC. Translating it yields CASSRGGVSEQYF.